These 13 T cell receptor beta chains share one sample of origin, sequenced in a study of blood T cell repertoires in COVID-19. Libraries were prepared by immunoSEQ multiplex PCR; TCRdb keeps only in-frame clonotypes and omits some of them. The data contain about 270,000 clones, roughly nine tenths of them singletons. What was sequenced was peripheral blood. Source of these receptors: a man between 45 and 60 years old with acute or convalescent COVID-19.

This chain uses TRBV27 with TRBJ2-7, with D perhaps matching TRBD1 (6 bases). From germline, CDR1 is MNHEY and CDR2 SMNVEV (reference sequence). The CDR3 extends over 13 amino acids. The V end lost 5 bases, the J end lost 3 bases, and 11 bases lay between the germline ends. The CDR3 loop is CASSTDRNYEQYF. The CDR3, as DNA: TGTGCCAGCAGTACGGACAGAAACTACGAGCAGTACTTC.

The gene calls are TRBV3-1 (or the pseudogene TRBV3-2) and TRBJ2-3, with D unclear. Germline V lookup: CDR1 LGHDT, CDR2 YNNKEL (reference sequence). V was pared by 0 bases and J by 0 bases, with 10 bases between. CDR3 length equals 16 residues. The CDR3 loop is CASSQDRSSSTDTQYF. CDR3 coding DNA: TGTGCCAGCAGCCAAGATCGGAGTAGCAGCACAGATACGCAGTATTTT.

The chain uses TRBV12-5 and TRBJ2-3, with 14 bases matching TRBD2. Germline CDR1 and CDR2: LGHNT and FRNRAP. V shed 4 bases and J 5 bases; nucleotides not matched to a gene: 11. The length of the CDR3 is 18 residues. Here the CDR3 reads CASGWTSGGQGKLDTQYF. The CDR3, as DNA: TGTGCTAGTGGTTGGACTAGCGGGGGGCAGGGGAAGTTAGATACGCAGTATTTT.

J is TRBJ2-2 and V is TRBV7-3; D is perhaps TRBD2 (6 bases). CDR1 is SGHTA and CDR2 is FQGTGA in the germline V gene. V was shortened by 2 bases and J by 7 bases, with 8 bases between the two germline ends. This CDR3 has 13 residues. The CDR3 DNA sequence: TGTGCCAGCAGCTTATGGGGAGGCGGGGAGCTGTTTTTT. It specifies CASSLWGGGELFF.

The chain recombines TRBV12-5 with TRBJ1-1; 7 bases agree with TRBD1. V lost 3 bases, J lost 0 bases, and 10 bases stayed unmatched. Germline V CDR1 and CDR2: LGHNT, FRNRAP. CDR3 length: 17 amino acids. CDR3 nucleotides: TGTGCTAGTGGTTTAGACGACAGGGCCATTATGAACACTGAAGCTTTCTTT. It encodes CASGLDDRAIMNTEAFF.

J is TRBJ1-1 and V is TRBV7-3, with TRBD1 as a possible D gene (6 bases). Trimming stripped 3 bases from V and 3 bases from J, with 11 bases between. The germline V gene encodes CDR1 SGHTA and CDR2 FQGTGA. The CDR3 is made up of 14 amino acids. CDR3 in DNA: TGTGCCAGCAGCTTCTCGCCAGGGGACACTGAAGCTTTCTTT. It specifies CASSFSPGDTEAFF.

This clone was detected only once. The CDR3 DNA reads as TGTGCCAGCAGTTACGGGAGCTCCTATGGCTACACCTTC. It yields the protein CASSYGSSYGYTF. V and J are TRBV6-6 and TRBJ1-2; no reliable D call. Germline CDR1 MNHNY, CDR2 SVGAGI (reference sequence). The CDR3 spans 13 residues. Deletions cut 2 bases from V and 4 bases from J, with 8 bases between.

The V call is TRBV3-1 (or the pseudogene TRBV3-2), the J call TRBJ1-1; 8 nucleotides agree with TRBD1. The CDR3 spans 13 residues. In germline, CDR1 is LGHDT, CDR2 YNNKEL (reference sequence). Unmatched junction bases numbered 4, after V lost 5 bases and J lost 5 bases. As DNA, the CDR3 is TGTGCCAGCAGCGCGGACAGGGCGACTGAAGCTTTCTTT. It specifies CASSADRATEAFF.

The chain joins TRBV7-9 to TRBJ2-7; 7 bases fit TRBD1. CDR3 length: 17 amino acids. V trimming: 3 bases; J trimming: 2 bases; junction bases outside the gene matches: 13. Germline CDR1 reads SEHNR; CDR2 reads FQNEAQ (reference sequence). The CDR3 loop reads CASSFFSSSGQPYEQYF. The CDR3 nucleotides are TGTGCCAGCAGCTTTTTTTCTTCTTCGGGACAGCCCTACGAGCAGTACTTC.

The table lists this clone with a count of one. The chain joins TRBV3-1 (or the pseudogene TRBV3-2) to TRBJ2-1; 7 bases line up with TRBD2. Unmatched junction bases numbered 3, after V lost 2 bases and J lost 2 bases. The CDR3 is made up of 15 amino acids. Germline V gene lookup returns CDR1 LGHDT and CDR2 YNNKEL (reference sequence). CDR3 DNA: TGTGCCAGCAGCCAACGGACTAGGGCCTACAATGAGCAGTTCTTC. It translates to CASSQRTRAYNEQFF.

The V call is TRBV11-2, the J call TRBJ2-7; TRBD1 might be the D (6 bases). There are 13 residues in the CDR3. Trimming stripped 4 bases from V and 2 bases from J, with 9 bases between. In germline, CDR1 is SGHAT, CDR2 FQNNGV. In nucleotides, the CDR3 is TGTGCCAGCAGCTCCGGACAGACCTACGAGCAGTACTTC. Encoded protein: CASSSGQTYEQYF.

V and J are TRBV29-1 and TRBJ2-5; D gene uncertain. The CDR3 runs 12 residues. Germline-derived CDR1 and CDR2 are SQVTM and ANQGSEA. V lost 7 bases, J lost 7 bases, and 16 bases lay in between. In nucleotides, the CDR3 is TGCAGCGCCTCACTCCAACCCGGGACCCAGTACTTC. Its translation: CSASLQPGTQYF.

The chain combines TRBV2 with TRBJ1-2; D possibly corresponds to TRBD1 (5 bases). V lost 9 bases, J lost 6 bases, and 14 bases lay in between. CDR3 length: 12 amino acids. Per germline, CDR1 SNHLY and CDR2 FYNNEI. CDR3 loop: CARQGFKDGYTF. The CDR3 DNA is TGTGCCAGGCAGGGTTTTAAGGATGGCTACACCTTC.